Below, 8 T cell receptor beta chains from the same sample are listed, as sequenced in a study of spatial heterogeneity in lung cancer. General study findings and limits: Counts of expanded intratumoral alpha and beta TCRs tracked tumor mutation counts.

What these receptors recognize is not known. This sample's time point: sample taken at primary tumor resection. TCRdb re-analysed the 5' RACE reads in MiXCR, keeping a single row per CDR3 protein. Of around 100,000 distinct CDR3 sequences listed, about 4.6% are singletons. Source: lung tumor tissue, taken at surgery. These receptors were obtained from a male donor with early-stage non-small cell lung cancer.

This clonotype was observed at least ten times. CDR3 nucleotide sequence: TGTGCCACCCACAGGGGCAAGGAAGCTTTCTTT. It encodes CATHRGKEAFF. The rearrangement links TRBV6-5 to TRBJ1-1; TRBD1 matches at 7 bases. After removal of 10 bases from V and 8 bases from J, the junction contained 7 bases not matched to a gene. Germline V lookup: CDR1 MNHEY, CDR2 SVGAGI. The CDR3 loop spans 11 amino acids.

This clonotype was detected many times. This CDR3 reads CASSFVGAARISEQYF. The CDR3 DNA is TGTGCCAGCAGCTTCGTCGGGGCGGCCCGTATAAGCGAGCAGTACTTC. The V and J genes are TRBV7-2 and TRBJ2-7; D might be TRBD1 or TRBD2, each matching 5 bases. Germline lookup yields CDR1 SGHTA and CDR2 FQGNSA. The CDR3 has 16 residues. Trimming removed 3 bases from V and 6 bases from J, with 21 bases in between.

This clonotype has a handful of counts. The V call is TRBV29-1, the J call TRBJ2-3; the match to TRBD2 covers 9 bases. In germline, CDR1 is SQVTM, CDR2 ANQGSEA. J gave up 4 bases and V 4 bases, and 12 bases lay outside the gene matches. This CDR3 region has 16 residues. CDR3 DNA: TGCAGCGTTGCACCCCTGGGCGGGAGGGCCTCAGATACGCAGTATTTT. It specifies CSVAPLGGRASDTQYF.

The V gene is TRBV28, the J gene TRBJ1-5; D gene unclear. Germline loops: CDR1 MDHEN, CDR2 SYDVKM. The CDR3 is 15 amino acids. V was clipped by 11 bases and J by 1 base, with 18 bases between them. The CDR3 is CALGRSLGSNQPQHF. As DNA, the CDR3 is TGTGCCCTAGGGAGGTCCCTGGGAAGCAATCAGCCCCAGCATTTT. The full variable domain, with the rest looked up from reference TRBV28 and TRBJ1-5, is DVKVTQSSRYLVKRTGEKVFLECVQDMDHENMFWYRQDPGLGLRLIYFSYDVKMKEKGDIPEGYSVSREKKERFSLILESASTNQTSMYLCALGRSLGSNQPQHFGDGTRLSIL.

Concerning this clonotype itself: At one end, the junction sequence differs from germline, possibly due to a read error. CDR3: CAGSDGGGNGRDTEAFF. CDR3 in DNA: TGTGCCGGCAGTGACGGGGGAGGGAACGGTAGGGACACTGAAGCTTTCTTT. The V and J genes are TRBV2 and TRBJ1-1; TRBD1 is a possible D gene (5 bases). This CDR3 is 17 amino acids long. Germline CDR1 reads SNHLY; CDR2 reads FYNNEI.

This clonotype was observed a handful of times. The chain couples TRBV5-1 to TRBJ2-7; 10 nucleotides agree with TRBD2. Per germline, CDR1 SGHRS and CDR2 YFSETQ. The CDR3 is made up of 14 amino acids. V lost 3 bases to trimming and J lost 0 bases; unmatched junction nucleotides: 0. The chain's CDR3 is CASSSSGSSYEQYF. In DNA, the CDR3 is TGCGCCAGCAGCTCTAGCGGGAGCTCCTACGAGCAGTACTTC.

This clonotype has at least ten counts. The genes are TRBV27 and TRBJ2-1; possibly TRBD2 for D (5 bases). V lost 3 bases and J 6 bases, leaving 15 bases between the germline ends. Per germline, CDR1 MNHEY and CDR2 SMNVEV (reference sequence). The CDR3 consists of 15 residues. CDR3 nucleotide sequence: TGTGCCAGCAGTTTTGATCGGTATGGGAGCAATGAGCAGTTCTTC. Encoded protein: CASSFDRYGSNEQFF.

This clonotype was seen more than once but under ten times. The V gene is TRBV27, the J gene TRBJ2-6, with D unclear. Germline V gene sequence: CDR1 MNHEY, CDR2 SMNVEV (reference sequence). The CDR3 runs 14 residues. V was clipped by 3 bases and J by 1 base, with 4 bases between them. The DNA for the CDR3 is TGTGCCAGCAGTTTTATTTCTGGGGCCAACGTCCTGACTTTC. Translation gives CASSFISGANVLTF.